The entry below describes one T cell receptor beta chain. Its specificity is unknown. A read error may produce the germline difference seen at one junction end. The germline gives CDR1 PRHDT, CDR2 FYEKMQ (reference sequence). The CDR3 covers 15 residues. The sample originates from a study of tumor-infiltrating lymphocytes in primary liver carcinoma. Study information: Donors underwent surgery for histopathologically diagnosed primary liver carcinoma. Findings of the study overall: The difference in top-250-clone fraction between tumors and blood was significant, favoring tumors (p = 0.039).

Production of TCR beta cDNA used approximately 0.45 ug total RNA together with a constant-region primer. Each TCR beta library was derived from three nested multiplex PCR rounds that employed slightly modified ARM-PCR. TRBV1-TRBV30 forward and Cbeta reverse primers drove the first two roughly 10-cycle rounds. In TCRdb, the multiplex PCR reads were re-called with MiXCR into one record per CDR3 protein. This sample has hundreds of thousands of distinct CDR3 sequences, with around three fifths found just once. The blood RNA (from unsorted whole blood) was obtained, and germline DNA was also extracted. There were only treatment-naive patients, all with chronic HBV infection.

The V and J genes are TRBV13 and TRBJ2-7; D unclear. The source is a woman in her thirties with primary liver carcinoma and hepatitis B virus infection. The sequencing sample was made of peripheral blood. The CDR3 region is CASSLVIWQSYEQYF. The CDR3 DNA reads as TGTGCCAGCAGCTTAGTCATATGGCAGTCCTACGAGCAATACTTC.